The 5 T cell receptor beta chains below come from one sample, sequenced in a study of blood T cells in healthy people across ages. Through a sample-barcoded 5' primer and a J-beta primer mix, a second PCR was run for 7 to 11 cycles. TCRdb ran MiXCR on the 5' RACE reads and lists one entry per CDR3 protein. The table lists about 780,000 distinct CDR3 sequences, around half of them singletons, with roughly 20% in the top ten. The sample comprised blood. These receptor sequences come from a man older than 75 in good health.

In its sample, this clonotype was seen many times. CDR3 sequence reads: CASSPPGLAGGNEQFF. CDR3 in DNA: TGTGCCAGCAGTCCCCCGGGACTAGCGGGAGGTAATGAGCAGTTCTTC. This rearrangement joins TRBV28 to TRBJ2-1; 15 nucleotides match TRBD2. The CDR3 consists of 16 residues. Trimming took 5 bases from V and 7 from J; bases not matched to a gene: 6. The germline CDR1 and CDR2 sequences are MDHEN and SYDVKM.

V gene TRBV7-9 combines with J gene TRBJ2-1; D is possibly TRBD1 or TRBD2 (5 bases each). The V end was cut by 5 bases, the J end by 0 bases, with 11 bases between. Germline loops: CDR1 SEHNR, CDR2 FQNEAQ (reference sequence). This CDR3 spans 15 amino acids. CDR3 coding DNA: TGTGCCAGCAGCAGGGACCTCTACTCCTACAATGAGCAGTTCTTC. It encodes CASSRDLYSYNEQFF.

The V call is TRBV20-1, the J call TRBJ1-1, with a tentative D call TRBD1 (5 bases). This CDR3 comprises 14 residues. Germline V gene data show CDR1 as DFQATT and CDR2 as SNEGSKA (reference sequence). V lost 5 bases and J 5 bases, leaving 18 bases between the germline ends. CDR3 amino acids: CSAPRSRDGTEAFF. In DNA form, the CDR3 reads TGCAGTGCTCCCCGGTCCAGGGACGGAACTGAAGCTTTCTTT.

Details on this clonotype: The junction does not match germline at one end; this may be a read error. For the CDR3, the DNA is TGCGCCAACAGCTTGGCCAGGGGACAGGGCCAAGGCGAGCAGTACTTC. Protein sequence: CANSLARGQGQGEQYF. The rearrangement uses TRBV5-1 and TRBJ2-5; 9 bases align to TRBD1. Gene TRBJ2-7 matches the end of the DNA better, so the J call may be wrong. This CDR3 has 16 residues. From germline, CDR1 is SGHRS and CDR2 YFSETQ.

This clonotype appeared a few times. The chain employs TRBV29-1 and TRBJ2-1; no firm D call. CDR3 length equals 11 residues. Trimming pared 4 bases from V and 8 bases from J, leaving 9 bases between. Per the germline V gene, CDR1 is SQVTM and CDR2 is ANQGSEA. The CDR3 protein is CSVGTTDEQFF. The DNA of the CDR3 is TGCAGCGTTGGCACAACCGATGAGCAGTTCTTC.